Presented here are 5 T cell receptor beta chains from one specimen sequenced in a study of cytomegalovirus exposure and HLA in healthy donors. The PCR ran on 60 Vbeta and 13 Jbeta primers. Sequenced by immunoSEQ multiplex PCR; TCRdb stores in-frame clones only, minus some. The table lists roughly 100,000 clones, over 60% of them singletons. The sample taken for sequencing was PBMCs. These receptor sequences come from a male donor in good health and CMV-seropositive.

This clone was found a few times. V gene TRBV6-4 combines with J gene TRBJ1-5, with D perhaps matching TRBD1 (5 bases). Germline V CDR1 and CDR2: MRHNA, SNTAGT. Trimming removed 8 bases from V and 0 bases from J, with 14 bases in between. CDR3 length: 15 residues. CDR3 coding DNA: TGTGCCAGCTTGTGGGGGGGTTGTAGCAATCAGCCCCAGCATTTT. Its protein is CASLWGGCSNQPQHF.

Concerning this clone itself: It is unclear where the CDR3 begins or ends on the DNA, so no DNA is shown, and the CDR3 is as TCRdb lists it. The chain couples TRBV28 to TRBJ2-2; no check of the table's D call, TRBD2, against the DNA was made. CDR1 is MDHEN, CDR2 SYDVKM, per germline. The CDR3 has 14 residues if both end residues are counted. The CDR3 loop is CASSTSGGAGELFF.

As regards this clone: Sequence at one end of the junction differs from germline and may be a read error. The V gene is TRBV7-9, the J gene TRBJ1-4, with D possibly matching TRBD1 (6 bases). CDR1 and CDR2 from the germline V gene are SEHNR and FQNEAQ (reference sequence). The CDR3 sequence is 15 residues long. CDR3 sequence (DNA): TGTGCCAGCAGCTATCACAGGGAAAGAAAGGGAAAAACTGTTTTT. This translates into CASSYHRERKGKTVF.

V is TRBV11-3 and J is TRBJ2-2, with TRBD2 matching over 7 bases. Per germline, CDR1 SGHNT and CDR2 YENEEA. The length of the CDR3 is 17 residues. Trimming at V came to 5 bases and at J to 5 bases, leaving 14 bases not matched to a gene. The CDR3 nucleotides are TGTGCCAGCAGCCCAAACGCCTGGGGAGGGATAACCGGGGAGCTGTTTTTT. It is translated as CASSPNAWGGITGELFF.

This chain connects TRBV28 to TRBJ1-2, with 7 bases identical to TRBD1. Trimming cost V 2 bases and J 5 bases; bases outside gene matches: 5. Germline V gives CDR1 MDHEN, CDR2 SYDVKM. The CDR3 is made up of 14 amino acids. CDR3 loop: CASSLQGVVYGYTF. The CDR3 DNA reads TGTGCCAGCAGTTTACAGGGGGTTGTGTATGGCTACACCTTC.